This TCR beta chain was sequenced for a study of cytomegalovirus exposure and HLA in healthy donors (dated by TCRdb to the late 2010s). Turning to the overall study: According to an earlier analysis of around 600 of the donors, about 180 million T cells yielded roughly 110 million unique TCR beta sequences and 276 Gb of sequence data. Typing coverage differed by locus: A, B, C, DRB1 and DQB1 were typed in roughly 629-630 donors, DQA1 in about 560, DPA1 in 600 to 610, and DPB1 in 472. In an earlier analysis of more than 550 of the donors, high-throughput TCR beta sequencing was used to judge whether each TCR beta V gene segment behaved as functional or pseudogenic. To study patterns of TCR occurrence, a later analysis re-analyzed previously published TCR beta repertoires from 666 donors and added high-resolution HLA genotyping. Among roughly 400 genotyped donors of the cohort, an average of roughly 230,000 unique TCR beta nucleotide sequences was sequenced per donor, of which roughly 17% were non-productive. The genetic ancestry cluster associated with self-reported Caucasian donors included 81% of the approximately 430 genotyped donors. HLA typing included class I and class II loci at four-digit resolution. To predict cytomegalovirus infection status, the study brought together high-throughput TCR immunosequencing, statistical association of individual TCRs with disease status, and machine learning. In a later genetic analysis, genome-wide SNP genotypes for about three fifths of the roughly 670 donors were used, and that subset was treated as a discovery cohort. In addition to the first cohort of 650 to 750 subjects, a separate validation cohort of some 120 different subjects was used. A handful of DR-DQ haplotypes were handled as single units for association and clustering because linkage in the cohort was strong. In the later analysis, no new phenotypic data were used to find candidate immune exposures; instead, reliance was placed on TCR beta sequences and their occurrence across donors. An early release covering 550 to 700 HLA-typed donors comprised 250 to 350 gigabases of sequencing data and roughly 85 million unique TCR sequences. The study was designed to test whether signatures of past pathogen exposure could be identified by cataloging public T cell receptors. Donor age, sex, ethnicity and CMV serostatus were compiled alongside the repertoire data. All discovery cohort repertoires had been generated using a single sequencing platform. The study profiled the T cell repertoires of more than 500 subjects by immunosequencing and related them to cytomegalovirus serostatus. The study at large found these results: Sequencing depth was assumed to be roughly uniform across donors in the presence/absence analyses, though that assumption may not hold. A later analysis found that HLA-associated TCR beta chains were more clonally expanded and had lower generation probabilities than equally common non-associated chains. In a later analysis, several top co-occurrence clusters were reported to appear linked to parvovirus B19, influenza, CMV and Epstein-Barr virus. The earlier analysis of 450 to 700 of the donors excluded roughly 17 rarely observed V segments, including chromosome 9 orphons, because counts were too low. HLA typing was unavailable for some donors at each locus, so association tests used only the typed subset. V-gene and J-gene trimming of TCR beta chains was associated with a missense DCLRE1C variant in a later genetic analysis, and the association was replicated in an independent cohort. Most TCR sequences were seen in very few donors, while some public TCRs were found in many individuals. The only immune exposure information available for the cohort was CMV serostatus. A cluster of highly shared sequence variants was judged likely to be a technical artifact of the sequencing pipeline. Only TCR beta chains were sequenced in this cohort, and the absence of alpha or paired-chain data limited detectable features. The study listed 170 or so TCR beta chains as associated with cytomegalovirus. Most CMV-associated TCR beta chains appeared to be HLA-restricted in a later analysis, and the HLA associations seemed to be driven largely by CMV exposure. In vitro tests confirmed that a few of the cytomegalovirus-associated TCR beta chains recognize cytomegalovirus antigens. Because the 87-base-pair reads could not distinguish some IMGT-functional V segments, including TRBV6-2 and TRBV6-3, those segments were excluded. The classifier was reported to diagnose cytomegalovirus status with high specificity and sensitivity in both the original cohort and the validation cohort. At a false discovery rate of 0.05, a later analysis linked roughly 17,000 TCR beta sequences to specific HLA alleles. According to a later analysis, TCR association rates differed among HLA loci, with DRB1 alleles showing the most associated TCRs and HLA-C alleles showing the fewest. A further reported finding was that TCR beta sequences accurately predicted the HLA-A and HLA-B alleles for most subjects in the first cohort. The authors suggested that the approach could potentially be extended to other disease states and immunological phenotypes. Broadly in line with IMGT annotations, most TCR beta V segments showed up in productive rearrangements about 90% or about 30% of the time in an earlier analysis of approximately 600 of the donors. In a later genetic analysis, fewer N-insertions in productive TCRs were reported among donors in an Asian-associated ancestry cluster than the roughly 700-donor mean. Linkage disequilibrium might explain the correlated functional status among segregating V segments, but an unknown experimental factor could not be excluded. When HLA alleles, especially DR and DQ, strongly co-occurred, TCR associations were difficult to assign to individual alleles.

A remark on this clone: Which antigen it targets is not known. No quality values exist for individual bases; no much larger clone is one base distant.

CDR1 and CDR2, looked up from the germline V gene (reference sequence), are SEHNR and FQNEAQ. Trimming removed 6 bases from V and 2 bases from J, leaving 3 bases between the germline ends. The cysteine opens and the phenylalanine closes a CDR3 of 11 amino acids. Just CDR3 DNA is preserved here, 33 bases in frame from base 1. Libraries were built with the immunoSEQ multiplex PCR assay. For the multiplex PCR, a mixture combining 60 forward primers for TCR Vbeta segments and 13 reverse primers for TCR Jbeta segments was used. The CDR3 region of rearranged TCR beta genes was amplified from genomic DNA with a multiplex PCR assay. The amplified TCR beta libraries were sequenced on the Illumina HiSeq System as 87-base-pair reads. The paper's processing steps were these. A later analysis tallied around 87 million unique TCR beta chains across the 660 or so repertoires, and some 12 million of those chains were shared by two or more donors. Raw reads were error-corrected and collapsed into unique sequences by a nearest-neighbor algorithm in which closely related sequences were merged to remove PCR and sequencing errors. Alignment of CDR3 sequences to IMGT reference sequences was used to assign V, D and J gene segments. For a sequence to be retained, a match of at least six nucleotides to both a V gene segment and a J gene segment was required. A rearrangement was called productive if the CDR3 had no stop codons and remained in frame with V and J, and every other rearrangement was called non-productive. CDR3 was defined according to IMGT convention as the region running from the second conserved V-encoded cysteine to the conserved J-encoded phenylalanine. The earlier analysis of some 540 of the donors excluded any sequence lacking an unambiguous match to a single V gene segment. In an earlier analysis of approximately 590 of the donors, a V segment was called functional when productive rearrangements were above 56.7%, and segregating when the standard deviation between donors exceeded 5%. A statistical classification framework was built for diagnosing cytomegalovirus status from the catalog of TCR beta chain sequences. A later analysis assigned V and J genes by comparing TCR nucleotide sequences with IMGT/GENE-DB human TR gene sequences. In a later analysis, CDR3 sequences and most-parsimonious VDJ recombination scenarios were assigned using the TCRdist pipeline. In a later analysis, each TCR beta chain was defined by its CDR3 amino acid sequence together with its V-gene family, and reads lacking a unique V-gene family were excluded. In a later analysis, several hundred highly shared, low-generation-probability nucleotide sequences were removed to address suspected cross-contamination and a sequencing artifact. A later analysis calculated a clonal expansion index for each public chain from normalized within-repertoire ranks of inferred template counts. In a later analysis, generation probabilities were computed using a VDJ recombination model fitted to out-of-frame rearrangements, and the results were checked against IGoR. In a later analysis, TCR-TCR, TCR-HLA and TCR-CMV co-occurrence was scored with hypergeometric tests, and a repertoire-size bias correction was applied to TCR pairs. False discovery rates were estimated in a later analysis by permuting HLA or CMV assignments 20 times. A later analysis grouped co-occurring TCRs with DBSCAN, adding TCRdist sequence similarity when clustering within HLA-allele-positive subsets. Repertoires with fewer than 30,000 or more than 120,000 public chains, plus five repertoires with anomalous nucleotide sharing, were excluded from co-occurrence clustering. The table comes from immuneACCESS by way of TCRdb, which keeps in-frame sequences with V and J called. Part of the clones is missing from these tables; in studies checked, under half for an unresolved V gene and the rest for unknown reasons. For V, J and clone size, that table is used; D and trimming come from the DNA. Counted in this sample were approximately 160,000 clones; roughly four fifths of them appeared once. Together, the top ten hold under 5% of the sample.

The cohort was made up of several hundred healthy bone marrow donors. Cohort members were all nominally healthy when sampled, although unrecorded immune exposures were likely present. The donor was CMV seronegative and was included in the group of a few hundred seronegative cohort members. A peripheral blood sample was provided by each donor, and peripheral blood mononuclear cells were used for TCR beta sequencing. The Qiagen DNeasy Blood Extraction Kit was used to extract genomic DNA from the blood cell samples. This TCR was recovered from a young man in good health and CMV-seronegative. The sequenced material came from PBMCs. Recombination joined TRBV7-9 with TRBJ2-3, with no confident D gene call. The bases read TGTGCCAGCAGTTACACAGATACGCAGTATTTT. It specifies CASSYTDTQYF.